A single sample is the source of the 22 T cell receptor beta chains below, sequenced in a study. MiXCR, applied by TCRdb to the reads, yields one record per CDR3 protein. The sample contains about 4,500 distinct CDR3 sequences, over 9% of which appear only once. The sequencing input was CD4+ T cells from peripheral blood. The receptors shown here come from a human donor with rheumatoid arthritis.

Note on this clonotype: A read error may explain this, as a much larger clone is one base away. DNA of the CDR3: TGTGCCAGCCTGCGGGAGTACACCGGGGAGCTGTTTTTT. The encoded protein is CASLREYTGELFF. This chain uses TRBV2 with TRBJ2-2, with 7 bases identical to TRBD2. The CDR3 extends over 13 amino acids. CDR1 is SNHLY, CDR2 FYNNEI, per germline. The V segment lost 8 bases and the J segment 3 bases; nucleotides outside the gene matches: 3. Using reference TRBV2 and TRBJ2-2 for the parts outside the CDR3, the full variable domain is EPEVTQTPSHQVTQMGQEVILRCVPISNHLYFYWYRQILGQKVEFLVSFYNNEISEKSEIFDDQFSVERPDGSNFTLKIRSTKLEDSAMYFCASLREYTGELFFGEGSRLTVL.

This clonotype was recorded at least ten times. The chain has TRBV3-1 and TRBJ2-5; D uncertain. Trimming took off 0 bases at V and 6 bases at J, with 11 bases between the two ends. CDR1 is LGHDT and CDR2 is YNNKEL in the germline V gene (reference sequence). The CDR3 has 14 amino acids. The CDR3 coding sequence is TGTGCCAGCAGCCAAGATTTACTAATCAAGACCCAGTACTTC. This sequence encodes CASSQDLLIKTQYF.

In its sample, this clonotype ranks as medium-sized. V gene TRBV5-5 combines with J gene TRBJ2-1; maybe TRBD2 (6 bases). V was trimmed by 0 bases and J by 8 bases, leaving 9 bases between them. CDR1 is SGHKS, CDR2 YYEKEE, per germline (reference sequence). This CDR3 comprises 13 residues. The CDR3, as DNA: TGTGCCAGCAGCTTGGGACTAGTGGATGAGCAGTTCTTC. It translates to CASSLGLVDEQFF. Full variable domain (remainder filled in from reference TRBV5-5 and TRBJ2-1): DAGVTQSPTHLIKTRGQQVTLRCSPISGHKSVSWYQQVLGQGPQFIFQYYEKEERGRGNFPDRFSARQFPNYSSELNVNALLLGDSALYLCASSLGLVDEQFFGPGTRLTVL.

Relative to its sample, this clonotype is medium-sized. The chain links TRBV6-2 or TRBV6-3 to TRBJ2-3, with TRBD2 identical over 9 bases. The CDR3 runs to 14 residues. Germline trimming cut 8 bases from V and 0 bases from J; bases unmatched to any gene: 3. CDR1 and CDR2 (germline): MNHEY, SVGEGT. The CDR3 region is CASHTSGSTDTQYF. CDR3 nucleotide sequence: TGTGCCAGCCATACTAGCGGGAGCACAGATACGCAGTATTTT.

This clonotype came up many times. The CDR3 DNA reads TGCAGTGCCAAGGGACGTACGGCGTTCTTC. Amino acids: CSAKGRTAFF. V is TRBV20-1 and J is TRBJ2-1, with D possibly being TRBD1 or TRBD2 (5 bases each). Deletions cut 6 bases from V and 15 bases from J, with 15 bases between. CDR1 and CDR2 (germline): DFQATT, SNEGSKA (reference sequence). There are 10 residues in the CDR3.

There are many counts of this clonotype. The chain is built from TRBV12-3 or TRBV12-4 and TRBJ2-1; weak D call: TRBD2 (5 bases). There are 14 residues in the CDR3. V shed 5 bases and J shed 5 bases, with 13 bases lying between them. The CDR3 is CASSKADQNNEQFF. The CDR3 region has the DNA TGTGCCAGCAGTAAAGCGGATCAAAACAATGAGCAGTTCTTC.

About this clonotype: A much larger clone lies one base from this, so it may be a read error. The chain joins TRBV29-1 to TRBJ2-5, with D possibly matching TRBD1 (7 bases). This CDR3 has 12 amino acids. CDR1 SQVTM and CDR2 ANQGSEA come from the germline V gene. CDR3 coding DNA: TGCAGGGTGGAGGGGGCCGGAAAGACCCAGTACTTC. Translated, it gives CRVEGAGKTQYF.

The V and J genes are TRBV18 and TRBJ2-6, with TRBD2 as a possible D gene (5 bases). CDR3 size: 16 residues. Trimming stripped 1 base from V and 0 bases from J, with 7 bases between. From germline, CDR1 is KGHSH and CDR2 LQKENI. CDR3 bases: TGTGCCAGCTCACCACAAGGGAGCTCTGGGGCCAACGTCCTGACTTTC. Amino acid sequence: CASSPQGSSGANVLTF.

The sample holds many counts of this clonotype. The rearrangement uses TRBV15 and TRBJ2-7, with D possibly matching TRBD1 (6 bases). CDR1 is LNHNV and CDR2 is YYDKDF in the germline V gene (reference sequence). There are 16 residues in the CDR3. V was shortened by 0 bases and J by 4 bases, with 16 bases between the two germline ends. CDR3 residues: CATSRDIGTPQYEQYF. CDR3 in DNA: TGTGCCACCAGCAGAGATATTGGGACACCCCAATACGAGCAGTACTTC. The entire variable domain, with the rest obtained from reference TRBV15 and TRBJ2-7, is as follows: DAMVIQNPRYQVTQFGKPVTLSCSQTLNHNVMYWYQQKSSQAPKLLFHYYDKDFNNEADTPDNFQSRRPNTSFCFLDIRSPGLGDTAMYLCATSRDIGTPQYEQYFGPGTRLTVT.

This clonotype is medium-sized by share. The V and J genes are TRBV20-1 and TRBJ2-1, with D unclear. Germline V gene sequence: CDR1 DFQATT, CDR2 SNEGSKA (reference sequence). The CDR3 length is 11 residues. V was cut by 6 bases and J by 8 bases, with 11 bases left in between. The CDR3 region has the DNA TGCAGTGCCATGCCAGCTTATGAGCAGTTCTTC. Amino acid sequence: CSAMPAYEQFF.

In this sample, this clonotype turned up many times. This rearrangement joins TRBV30 to TRBJ1-5, with 7 bases that match TRBD1. Germline values: CDR1 GTSNPN, CDR2 SVGIG (reference sequence). The V gene end was trimmed by 4 bases and the J gene end by 5 bases; junction bases not matched to a gene: 11. This CDR3 is 15 amino acids long. The CDR3: CAWKEQGTDYQPQHF. CDR3 coding DNA: TGTGCCTGGAAAGAACAAGGGACAGATTATCAGCCCCAGCATTTT.

This clonotype is medium-sized within its sample. V usage is TRBV12-5 and J usage is TRBJ2-1, with 7 bases that match TRBD1. Trimming took 4 bases from V and 9 from J; bases not matched to a gene: 9. The CDR3 runs to 14 residues. Germline CDR1 is LGHNT and CDR2 is FRNRAP. CDR3 DNA sequence: TGTGCTAGTGGTTCCCCGACAGGGATCGGTGAGCAGTTCTTC. It codes for CASGSPTGIGEQFF.

By share of the sample, this clonotype is medium-sized. V gene TRBV3-1 combines with J gene TRBJ2-4, with 8 bases identical to TRBD2. Germline V gene lookup returns CDR1 LGHDT and CDR2 YNNKEL (reference sequence). J was trimmed by 2 bases and V by 0 bases; bases with no gene match: 9. This CDR3 is 18 amino acids long. The CDR3 protein is CASSQDLVAGRTKNIQYF. The CDR3 coding sequence is TGTGCCAGCAGCCAAGATTTGGTAGCGGGACGAACCAAAAACATTCAGTACTTC.

CDR3: CASSPGGGQETQYF. The CDR3 nucleotides are TGTGCCAGTAGCCCCGGCGGGGGCCAAGAGACCCAGTACTTC. The V and J genes are TRBV19 and TRBJ2-5, with 7 positions matching TRBD2. The length of the CDR3 is 14 residues. V gave up 6 bases and J gave up 1 base; unmatched junction bases: 5. Germline V CDR1 and CDR2: LNHDA, SQIVND (reference sequence).

Judged by abundance, this clonotype is medium-sized. The chain combines TRBV5-6 with TRBJ2-1; D is undetermined. Germline V gives CDR1 SGHDT, CDR2 YYEEEE. The V end was cut by 2 bases, the J end by 7 bases, with 22 bases between. CDR3 length equals 17 residues. The CDR3 region is CASSFESASDVTNEQFF. The CDR3 DNA sequence: TGTGCCAGCAGCTTCGAGAGCGCTTCCGATGTTACGAATGAGCAGTTCTTC.

This clonotype was counted many times. The V call is TRBV11-2, the J call TRBJ1-6; no clear D. The CDR3 runs 14 residues. The V end lost 10 bases, the J end lost 6 bases, and 16 bases lay between the germline ends. Germline CDR1 and CDR2: SGHAT and FQNNGV. CDR3 amino acids: CATRTATSNSPLHF. As DNA, the CDR3 is TGTGCCACCCGGACGGCCACCTCTAATTCACCCCTCCACTTT.

This clonotype is medium-sized by share. This chain links TRBV7-9 with TRBJ1-1; D may be TRBD1 (6 bases). Trimming took off 5 bases at V and 0 bases at J, with 10 bases between the two ends. The CDR3 is 14 amino acids. CDR1 and CDR2 (germline): SEHNR, FQNEAQ (reference sequence). The CDR3 protein is CASSPWTVNTEAFF. CDR3 DNA: TGTGCCAGCAGCCCCTGGACAGTGAACACTGAAGCTTTCTTT.

This clonotype was recorded at least ten times. The rearrangement links TRBV7-9 to TRBJ1-5, with 8 bases aligning to TRBD1. The length of the CDR3 is 16 residues. Germline assignment: CDR1 SEHNR and CDR2 FQNEAQ (reference sequence). V shed 5 bases and J 1 base; nucleotides not matched to a gene: 7. Written as DNA, the CDR3 is TGTGCCAGCAGCCCGATGCAGGGGGCCAGCAATCAGCCCCAGCATTTT. Its translation: CASSPMQGASNQPQHF.

The chain carries TRBV6-2 or TRBV6-3 and TRBJ1-5; D might be TRBD1 (6 bases). V was shortened by 2 bases and J by 4 bases, with 6 bases between the two germline ends. Looked up from germline, CDR1 is MNHEY and CDR2 is SVGEGT. The CDR3 totals 13 residues. Here the CDR3 reads CASSYGQNQPQHF. DNA for the CDR3: TGTGCCAGCAGTTACGGACAGAATCAGCCCCAGCATTTT.

By share, this clonotype counts as medium-sized. The chain is built from TRBV20-1 and TRBJ2-7; TRBD2 matches 9 bases. Germline values: CDR1 DFQATT, CDR2 SNEGSKA (reference sequence). The length of the CDR3 is 15 residues. Losses at the gene ends were 4 bases for V and 0 bases for J; bases not matched to a gene: 7. CDR3 in DNA: TGCAGTGCTACTGATAGCGGGGGAAGCTCCTACGAGCAGTACTTC. Encoded protein: CSATDSGGSSYEQYF.

This clonotype is medium-sized. This sequence joins TRBV3-1 and TRBJ2-7; TRBD2 matches at 14 bases. The CDR3 spans 13 residues. Germline values: CDR1 LGHDT, CDR2 YNNKEL (reference sequence). V trimming: 4 bases; J trimming: 9 bases; junction bases outside the gene matches: 2. The CDR3 DNA follows: TGTGCCAGCAGCCCGGGACTAGCGGGGGTGCAGTACTTC. Translating gives CASSPGLAGVQYF.

In its sample, this clonotype ranks as medium-sized. The CDR3 region is CASWNQGAGTQYF. The CDR3 nucleotides are TGCGCCAGCTGGAATCAGGGCGCCGGGACCCAGTACTTC. The chain uses TRBV10-2 and TRBJ2-5, with D perhaps matching TRBD1 (5 bases). The germline V gene encodes CDR1 WSHSY and CDR2 SAAADI. Between the trimmed V and J ends, which lost 8 bases and 7 bases, there was a span of 17 bases. The CDR3 totals 13 residues.